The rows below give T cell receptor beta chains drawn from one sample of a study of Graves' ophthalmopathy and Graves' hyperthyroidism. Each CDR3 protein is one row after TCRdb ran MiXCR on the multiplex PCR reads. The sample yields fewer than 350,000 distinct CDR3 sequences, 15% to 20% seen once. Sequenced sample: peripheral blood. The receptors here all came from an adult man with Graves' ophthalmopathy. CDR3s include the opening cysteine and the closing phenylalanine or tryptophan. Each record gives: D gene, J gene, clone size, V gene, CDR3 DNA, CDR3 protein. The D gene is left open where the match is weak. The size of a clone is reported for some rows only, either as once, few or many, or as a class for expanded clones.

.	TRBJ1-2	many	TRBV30	TGTGCCTGGAACCCTCGGAGGGCGTCCTATGGCTACACCTTC	CAWNPRRASYGYTF
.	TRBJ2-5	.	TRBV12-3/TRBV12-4	TGTGCCAGCAGTTTCGCGCTCGGGGGCCAGGAGACTCAGTACTTC	CASSFALGGQETQYF
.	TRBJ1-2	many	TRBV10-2	TGCGCCAGTCGGACAGACTTGCTTAACTATGGCTACACCTTC	CASRTDLLNYGYTF
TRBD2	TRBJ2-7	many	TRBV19	TGTGCCAGTAGTATAGCGGGAGGGCCAGGCGAGCAGTACTTC	CASSIAGGPGEQYF
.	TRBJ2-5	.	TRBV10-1	TGCGCCAGCAGTGACTTTGCGGAGCGAGAGACCCAGTACTTC	CASSDFAERETQYF
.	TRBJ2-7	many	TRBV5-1	TGCGCCAGCAGGGGCCGGCCGGAGACCTACGAGCAGTACTTC	CASRGRPETYEQYF
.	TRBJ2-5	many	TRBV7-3	TGTGCCAGCAGCTTAATTGTAGGAGAGACCCAGTACTTC	CASSLIVGETQYF
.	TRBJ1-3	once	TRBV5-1	TGCGCCAGCTCTCCTCTGGCCTCGGGGGGAAACACCATATATTTT	CASSPLASGGNTIYF
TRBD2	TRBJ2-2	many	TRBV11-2	TGTGCCAGCAGCCAACAGAGCGGGGGGGGTACCGGGGAGCTGTTTTTT	CASSQQSGGGTGELFF
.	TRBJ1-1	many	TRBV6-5	TGTGCCAGCAGTTATGGCCAGGGGAACACTGAAGCTTTCTTT	CASSYGQGNTEAFF
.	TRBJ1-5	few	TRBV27	TGTGCCAGCAGTTTATCGGGGCTCGTAGGTCAGCCCCAGCATTTT	CASSLSGLVGQPQHF
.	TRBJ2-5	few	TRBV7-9	TGTGCCAGCAGTCATGATGCGAAGGAGACCCAGTACTTC	CASSHDAKETQYF
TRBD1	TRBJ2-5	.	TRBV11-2	TGTGCCAGCAGCCGGGACAGGGTTGGAGAGACCCAGTACTTC	CASSRDRVGETQYF
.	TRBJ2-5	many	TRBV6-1	TGTGCCAGCAGTGACCCGGGAAACCAAGAGACCCAGTACTTC	CASSDPGNQETQYF
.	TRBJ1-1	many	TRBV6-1	TGTGCCAGCAGTGACCAGGCGGGGCGAGGAAACACTGAAGCTTTCTTT	CASSDQAGRGNTEAFF
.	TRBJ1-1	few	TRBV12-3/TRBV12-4	TGTGCCAGCACCATAACAGGGACGGGCACTGAAGCTTTCTTT	CASTITGTGTEAFF
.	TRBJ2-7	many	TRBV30	TGTGCCTGGAGTGAACTCGTCGAGCAGTACTTC	CAWSELVEQYF
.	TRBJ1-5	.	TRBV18	TGTGCCAGCTCCCGGGGCGAGGAGCAGCCCCAGCATTTT	CASSRGEEQPQHF
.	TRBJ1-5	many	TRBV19	TGTGCCAGCTGCGGGCCGGCAGAGGGTGTGACCCAGCATTTT	CASCGPAEGVTQHF
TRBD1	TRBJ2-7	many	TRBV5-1	TGCGCCAGCAAAGAACCAGGGGGCTACGAGCAGTACTTC	CASKEPGGYEQYF
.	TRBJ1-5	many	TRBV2	TGTGCCAGCAGTGAAGCCTTAAGCCGGGCAGAAGGCGGTCAGCCCCAGCATTTT	CASSEALSRAEGGQPQHF
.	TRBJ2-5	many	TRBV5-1	TGCGCCAGCAGCCGAGACATACAAGAGACCCAGTACTTC	CASSRDIQETQYF
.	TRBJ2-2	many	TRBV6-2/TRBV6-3	TGTGCCAGCAGTTATACCAGGGGGAACACCGGGGAGCTGTTTTTT	CASSYTRGNTGELFF
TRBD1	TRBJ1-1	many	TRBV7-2	TGTGCCAGCAGCCGAGGGACAGGGGACACTGAAGCTTTCTTT	CASSRGTGDTEAFF
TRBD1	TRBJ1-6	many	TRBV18	TGTGCCAGCTCCCAAGGGACAGGGTGGAATTCACCCCTCCACTTT	CASSQGTGWNSPLHF
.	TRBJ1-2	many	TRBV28	TGTGCCACTCCGGGACCGAACTATGGCTACACCTTC	CATPGPNYGYTF
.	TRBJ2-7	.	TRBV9	TGTGCCAGCAGCGTAGCAGCAGACGCCTACGAGCAGTACTTC	CASSVAADAYEQYF
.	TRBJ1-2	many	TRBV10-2	TGCGCCAGCAGACCCAAGTTCCAGGGAGGCCGGGACTATGGCTACACCTTC	CASRPKFQGGRDYGYTF
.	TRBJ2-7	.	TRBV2	TGTGCCAGCGGCCCGAATGCGGGGCACGAGCAGTACTTC	CASGPNAGHEQYF
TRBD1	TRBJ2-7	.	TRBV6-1	TGTGCCAGCAGACCCCAGGGGGCCTACGAGCAGTACTTC	CASRPQGAYEQYF
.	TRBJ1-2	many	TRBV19	TGTGCCAGTAGTCCGCGCAGGGCTAACTATGGCTACACCTTC	CASSPRRANYGYTF
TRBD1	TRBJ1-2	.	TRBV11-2	TGTGCCAGCAGCTTAGGAGTTGGACAGGCTAACTATGGCTACACCTTC	CASSLGVGQANYGYTF
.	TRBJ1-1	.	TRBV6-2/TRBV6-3	TGTGCCAGCACCACAAATTGGGGAGGGGGCACTGAAGCTTTCTTT	CASTTNWGGGTEAFF
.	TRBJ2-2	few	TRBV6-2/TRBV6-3	TGTGCCAGCAGAACGATCTCCACCGGGGAGCTGTTTTTT	CASRTISTGELFF
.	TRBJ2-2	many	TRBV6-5	TGTGCCAGCAGTTATCAACCCCGGGACACCGGGGAGCTGTTTTTT	CASSYQPRDTGELFF
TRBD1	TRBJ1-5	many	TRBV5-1	TGCGCCAGCAGCTTCACAGGGGGCGAGAATCAGCCCCAGCATTTT	CASSFTGGENQPQHF
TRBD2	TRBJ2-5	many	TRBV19	TGTGCCAGTAGTGCCAATCCGACAACGCTAGCGGGGGGGCGAGTCCGAGAGACCCAGTACTTC	CASSANPTTLAGGRVRETQYF
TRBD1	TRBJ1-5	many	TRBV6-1	TGTGCCAGCGGCGGGGGGAACAGGGGGGGTCAGCCCCAGCATTTT	CASGGGNRGGQPQHF
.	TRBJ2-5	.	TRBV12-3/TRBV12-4	TGTGCCAGCAGTTTGTCGGTGCAGGGGCGGAAGACCCAGTACTTC	CASSLSVQGRKTQYF
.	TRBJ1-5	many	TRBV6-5	TGTGCCAGCAGAAACAGGGTCGGCAATCAGCCCCAGCATTTT	CASRNRVGNQPQHF
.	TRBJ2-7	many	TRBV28	TGTGTCAGCAGAACACCTTCCAGGGACTACGAGCAGTACTTC	CVSRTPSRDYEQYF
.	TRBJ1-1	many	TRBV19	TGTGCCAGTAGCATGTCTTCGAGGACTGAAGCTTTCTTT	CASSMSSRTEAFF
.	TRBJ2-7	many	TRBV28	TGTGCCAGCAGCTCCGGACTCGACTACGAGCAGTACTTC	CASSSGLDYEQYF
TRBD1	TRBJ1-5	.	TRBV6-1	TGTGCCAGCAGTGGGGGGACAGGGGGACGTCAGCCCCAGCATTTT	CASSGGTGGRQPQHF